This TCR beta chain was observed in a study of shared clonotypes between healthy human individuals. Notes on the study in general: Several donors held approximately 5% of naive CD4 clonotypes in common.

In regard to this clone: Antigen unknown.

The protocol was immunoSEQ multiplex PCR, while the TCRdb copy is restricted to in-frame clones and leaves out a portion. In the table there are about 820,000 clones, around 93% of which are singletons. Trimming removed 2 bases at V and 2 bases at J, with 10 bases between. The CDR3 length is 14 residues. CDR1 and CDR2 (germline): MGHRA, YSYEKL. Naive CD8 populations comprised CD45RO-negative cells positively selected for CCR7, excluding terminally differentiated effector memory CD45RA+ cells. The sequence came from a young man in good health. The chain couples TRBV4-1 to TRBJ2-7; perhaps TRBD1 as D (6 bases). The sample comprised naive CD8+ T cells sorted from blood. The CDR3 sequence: CASSQWGQTYEQYF. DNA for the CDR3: TGCGCCAGCAGCCAATGGGGACAAACCTACGAGCAGTACTTC.